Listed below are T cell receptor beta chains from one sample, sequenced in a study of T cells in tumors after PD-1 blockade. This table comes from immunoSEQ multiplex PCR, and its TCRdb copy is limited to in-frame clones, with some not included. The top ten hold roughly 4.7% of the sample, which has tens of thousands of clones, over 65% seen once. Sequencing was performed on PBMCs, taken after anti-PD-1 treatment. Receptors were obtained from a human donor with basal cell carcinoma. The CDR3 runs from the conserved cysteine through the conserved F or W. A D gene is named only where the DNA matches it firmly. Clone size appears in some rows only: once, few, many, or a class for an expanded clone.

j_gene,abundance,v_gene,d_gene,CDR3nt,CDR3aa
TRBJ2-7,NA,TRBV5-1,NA,TGCGCCAGCAGCTTGTTTCCCTCCTACGAGCAGTACTTC,CASSLFPSYEQYF
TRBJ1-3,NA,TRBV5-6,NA,TGTGCCAGCAGCTTAATCCCTGGGAGCTCTGGAAACACCATATATTTT,CASSLIPGSSGNTIYF
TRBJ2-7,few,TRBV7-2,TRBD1,TGTGCCAGCAGCGCCCGGGACAGCTACTACGAGCAGTACTTC,CASSARDSYYEQYF
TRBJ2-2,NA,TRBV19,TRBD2,TGTGCCAGTTCGGGACTAGCGGGGGCCGGACCCGGGGAGCTGTTTTTT,CASSGLAGAGPGELFF
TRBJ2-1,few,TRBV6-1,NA,TGTGCCAGCAGTGAACAGGGGCACAATGAGCAGTTCTTC,CASSEQGHNEQFF
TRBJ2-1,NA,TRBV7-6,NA,TGTGCCAGCAGCCGAAGGGGGTCAGTGGGTTCCTACAATGAGCAGTTCTTC,CASSRRGSVGSYNEQFF
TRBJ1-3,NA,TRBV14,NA,TGTGCCAGCGCCCCCTCTGGAAACACCATATATTTT,CASAPSGNTIYF
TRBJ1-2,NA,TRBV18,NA,TGTGCCAGCTCATTAAGTAGGGCATTCGACTATGGCTACACCTTC,CASSLSRAFDYGYTF
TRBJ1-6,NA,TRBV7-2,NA,TGTGCCAGCAGCTTGGCAGAAAGGGATAATTCACCCCTCCACTTT,CASSLAERDNSPLHF
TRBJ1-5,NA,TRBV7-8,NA,TGTGCCAGCAGCTTAAGACGTGAGGGATCCCAGCCCCAGCATTTT,CASSLRREGSQPQHF
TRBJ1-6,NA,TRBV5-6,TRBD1,TGTGCCAGCAGCTTGGTGGGACAGGGGAATTCACCCCTCCACTTT,CASSLVGQGNSPLHF
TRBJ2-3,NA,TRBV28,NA,TGTGCCAGCAGTTTATCCTCCTTTTTGGGGGGTCCGGAATCAGATACGCAGTATTTT,CASSLSSFLGGPESDTQYF
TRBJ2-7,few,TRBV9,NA,TGTGCCAGCAGCGTAGAGGCGGGGTACGAGCAGTACTTC,CASSVEAGYEQYF
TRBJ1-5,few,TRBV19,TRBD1,TGTGCCAGTAGTACCCAGGGGGCTAGGAGCAATCAGCCCCAGCATTTT,CASSTQGARSNQPQHF
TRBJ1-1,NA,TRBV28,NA,TGTGCCAGCAGTTTATGGGACACTGAAGCTTTCTTT,CASSLWDTEAFF
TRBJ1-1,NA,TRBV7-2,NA,TGTGCCAGCAGCTCGGGGACGAACACTGAAGCTTTCTTT,CASSSGTNTEAFF
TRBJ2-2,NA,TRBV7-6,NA,TGTGCCAGCAGCTCCCCGCGGCGCGGCACCGGGGAGCTGTTTTTT,CASSSPRRGTGELFF
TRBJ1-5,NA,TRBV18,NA,TGTGCCAGCTCACCACGAGGTCAGGGGCGCAATCAGCCCCAGCATTTT,CASSPRGQGRNQPQHF
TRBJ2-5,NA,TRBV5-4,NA,TGTGCCAGCAGCTTCCCGACATGGAACCAAGAGACCCAGTACTTC,CASSFPTWNQETQYF
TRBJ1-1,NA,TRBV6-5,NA,TGTGCCAGCAGCCGCGACCGGACAGTGGGAACTGAAGCTTTCTTT,CASSRDRTVGTEAFF
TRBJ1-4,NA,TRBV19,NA,TGTGCCAGTAACACAGGGTTTGCTAATGAAAAACTGTTTTTT,CASNTGFANEKLFF
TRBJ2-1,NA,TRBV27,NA,TGTGCCAGCAGTTCTAGTTGGGGCGGGTTCGGTGAGCAGTTCTTC,CASSSSWGGFGEQFF
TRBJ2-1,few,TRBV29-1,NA,TGCAGCGTTTTTACAAGGGGTTTAAACAATGAGCAGTTCTTC,CSVFTRGLNNEQFF
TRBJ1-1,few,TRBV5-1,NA,TGCGCCAGCAGCTTGGCCGGTCAGAACACTGAAGCTTTCTTT,CASSLAGQNTEAFF
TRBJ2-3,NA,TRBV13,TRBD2,TGTGCCAGCAGCTTAAACCTCAAGCGGGGGGAAACAGATACGCAGTATTTT,CASSLNLKRGETDTQYF
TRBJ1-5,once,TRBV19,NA,TGTGCCAGCACCCTCAGGGGTTGGCAGCCCCAGCATTTT,CASTLRGWQPQHF
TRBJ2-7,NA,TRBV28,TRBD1,TGTGCCAGCAGTCCCCAATGGACAGGGACCTACGAGCAGTACTTC,CASSPQWTGTYEQYF
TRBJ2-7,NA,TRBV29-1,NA,TGCAGCGTTGAAGCGGACAGATCCTACGAGCAGTACTTC,CSVEADRSYEQYF
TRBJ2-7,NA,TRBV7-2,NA,TGTGCCAGCAGCGTCGACCGGGACGCATCCTACGAGCAGTACTTC,CASSVDRDASYEQYF
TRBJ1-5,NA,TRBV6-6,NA,TGTGCCAGCAGTTACAATCCGGGTAATCAGCCCCAGCATTTT,CASSYNPGNQPQHF
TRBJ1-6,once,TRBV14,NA,TGTGCCAGCAGCCACCGGGGGGACGGACTCTGGTCACCCCTCCACTTT,CASSHRGDGLWSPLHF
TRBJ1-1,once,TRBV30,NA,TGTGCCTGGAGTGTACGCGTCGGTACTGAAGCTTTCTTT,CAWSVRVGTEAFF
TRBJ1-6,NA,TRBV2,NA,TGTGCCAGCAGCCTCAGGAGCTCCTATAATTCACCCCTCCACTTT,CASSLRSSYNSPLHF
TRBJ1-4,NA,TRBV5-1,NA,TGCGCCAGCAGTGCGGGGTTATCTAATGAAAAACTGTTTTTT,CASSAGLSNEKLFF
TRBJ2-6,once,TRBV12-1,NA,TGTGCCAGCAGCTTTGTTCGGGATTCTTACTCTGGGGCCAACGTCCTGACTTTC,CASSFVRDSYSGANVLTF
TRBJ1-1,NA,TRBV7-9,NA,TGTGCCAGCAGCTTAATAATCGGAGGGAACACTGAAGCTTTCTTT,CASSLIIGGNTEAFF
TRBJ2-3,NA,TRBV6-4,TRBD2,TGTGCCAGCAGTGACTCGCGCGGGGGGGCCACAGATACGCAGTATTTT,CASSDSRGGATDTQYF
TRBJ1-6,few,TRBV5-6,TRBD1,TGTGCCAGCAGCTTGAACAGGGGGCAATCACCCCTCCACTTT,CASSLNRGQSPLHF
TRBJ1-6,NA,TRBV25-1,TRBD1,TGTGCCAGCAGTGAAAACTCAGGGACAGGGGATTCACCCCTCCACTTT,CASSENSGTGDSPLHF
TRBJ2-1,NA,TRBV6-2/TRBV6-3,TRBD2,TGTGCCAGCAGTTTTCTTCCTAGCGGGGCCTACAATGAGCAGTTCTTC,CASSFLPSGAYNEQFF
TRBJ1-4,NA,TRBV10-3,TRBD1,TGTGCCATCAGTGAGTCGTCCGGGACAGATAATGAAAAACTGTTTTTT,CAISESSGTDNEKLFF
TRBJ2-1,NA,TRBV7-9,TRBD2,TGTGCCAGCAGCTTCAGCGGGGGAGTCAATGAGCAGTTCTTC,CASSFSGGVNEQFF
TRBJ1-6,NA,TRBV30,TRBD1,TGTGCCTGGGCTTTTACAGACAGGGGACTTAATTCACCCCTCCACTTT,CAWAFTDRGLNSPLHF
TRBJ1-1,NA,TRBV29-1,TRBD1,TGCAGCACAAGACAGGGTTACACTGAAGCTTTCTTT,CSTRQGYTEAFF
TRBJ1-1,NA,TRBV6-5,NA,TGTGCCAGCAGCGCCGACGGGAACACTGAAGCTTTCTTT,CASSADGNTEAFF
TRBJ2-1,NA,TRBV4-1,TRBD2,TGCGCCAGCAGCCAATCTGAACTAGCGGGGGTATCGGGCTACAATGAGCAGTTCTTC,CASSQSELAGVSGYNEQFF
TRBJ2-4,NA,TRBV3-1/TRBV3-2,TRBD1,TGTGCCAGCAGCCTATACGAGCAGGGGGTTCTAGCCAAAAACATTCAGTACTTC,CASSLYEQGVLAKNIQYF
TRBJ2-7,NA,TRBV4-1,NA,TGCGCCAGCAGCCAAGATTTTGCAGGGCCTTCCTACGAGCAGTACTTC,CASSQDFAGPSYEQYF
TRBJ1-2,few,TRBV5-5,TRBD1,TGTGCCAGCAGCGCCCGGACAGGTTTCTATGGCTACACCTTC,CASSARTGFYGYTF
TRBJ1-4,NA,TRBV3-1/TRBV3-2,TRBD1,TGTGCCAGCAGCCAAGATCCTTGGACAGGGGATGAAAAACTGTTTTTT,CASSQDPWTGDEKLFF
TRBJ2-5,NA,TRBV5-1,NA,TGCGCCAGCAGCTTGGCAGCCCGGGGCCGAGAGACCCAGTACTTC,CASSLAARGRETQYF
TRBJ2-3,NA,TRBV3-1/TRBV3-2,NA,TGTGCCAGCAGCCAAGAATTCCTAACAGATACGCAGTATTTT,CASSQEFLTDTQYF
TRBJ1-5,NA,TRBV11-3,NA,TGTGCCAGCAGCCAGGGTGGGGTTGGCAATCAGCCCCAGCATTTT,CASSQGGVGNQPQHF
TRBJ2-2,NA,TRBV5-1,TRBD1,TGCGCCAGCAGCTTGGGACAGGGGGCAACCACCGGGGAGCTGTTTTTT,CASSLGQGATTGELFF
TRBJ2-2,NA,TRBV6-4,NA,TGTGCCAGCAGCCCAGGGGCCCCGGGGACCGGGGAGCTGTTTTTT,CASSPGAPGTGELFF